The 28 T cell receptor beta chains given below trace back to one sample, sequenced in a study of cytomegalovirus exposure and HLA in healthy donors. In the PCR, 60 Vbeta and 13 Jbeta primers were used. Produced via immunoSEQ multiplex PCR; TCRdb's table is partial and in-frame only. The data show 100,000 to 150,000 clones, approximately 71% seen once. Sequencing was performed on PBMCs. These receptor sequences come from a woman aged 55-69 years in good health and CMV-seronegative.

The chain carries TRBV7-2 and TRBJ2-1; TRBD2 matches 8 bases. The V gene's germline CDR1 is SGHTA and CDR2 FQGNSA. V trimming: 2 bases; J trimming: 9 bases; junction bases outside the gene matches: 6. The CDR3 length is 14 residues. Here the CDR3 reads CASSLFNGGAEQFF. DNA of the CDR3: TGTGCCAGCAGCTTATTTAACGGGGGGGCTGAGCAGTTCTTC.

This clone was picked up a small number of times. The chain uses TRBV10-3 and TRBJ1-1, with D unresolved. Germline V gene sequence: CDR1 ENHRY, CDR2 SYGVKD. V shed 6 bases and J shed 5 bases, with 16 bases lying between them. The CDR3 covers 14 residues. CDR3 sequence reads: CAISLQAGGTEAFF. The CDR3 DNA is TGTGCCATCAGCCTCCAGGCCGGAGGGACTGAAGCTTTCTTT.

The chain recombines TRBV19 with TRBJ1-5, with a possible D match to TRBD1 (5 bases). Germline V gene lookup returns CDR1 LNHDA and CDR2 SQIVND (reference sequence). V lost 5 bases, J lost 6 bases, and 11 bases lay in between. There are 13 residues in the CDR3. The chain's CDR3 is CASSQGHRQPQHF. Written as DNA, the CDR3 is TGTGCCAGTAGTCAGGGTCACCGTCAGCCCCAGCATTTT.

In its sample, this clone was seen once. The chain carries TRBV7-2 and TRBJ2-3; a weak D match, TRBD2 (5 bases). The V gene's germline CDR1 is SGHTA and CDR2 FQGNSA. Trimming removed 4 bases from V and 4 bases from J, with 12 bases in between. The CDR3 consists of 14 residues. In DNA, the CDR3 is TGTGCCAGCAGCTGGGCGGGCGGCGCAGATACGCAGTATTTT. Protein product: CASSWAGGADTQYF.

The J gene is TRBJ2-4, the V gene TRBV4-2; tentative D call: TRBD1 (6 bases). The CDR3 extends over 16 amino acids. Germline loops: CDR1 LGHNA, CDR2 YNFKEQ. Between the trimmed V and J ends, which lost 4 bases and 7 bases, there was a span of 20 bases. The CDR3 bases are TGTGCCAGCAGCCCCCGGGACAACGTAGTCAGGAACATTCAGTACTTC. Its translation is CASSPRDNVVRNIQYF.

CDR3 coding DNA: TGTGCCAGCAGCGTTAGGGGGGGAGAGACCCAGTACTTC. Its protein product is CASSVRGGETQYF. The chain recombines TRBV6-6 with TRBJ2-5; TRBD2 might be the D (7 bases). The CDR3 is 13 amino acids. The V gene lost 6 bases and the J gene lost 4 bases, with 12 bases spanning the gap. Germline V lookup: CDR1 MNHNY, CDR2 SVGAGI (reference sequence).

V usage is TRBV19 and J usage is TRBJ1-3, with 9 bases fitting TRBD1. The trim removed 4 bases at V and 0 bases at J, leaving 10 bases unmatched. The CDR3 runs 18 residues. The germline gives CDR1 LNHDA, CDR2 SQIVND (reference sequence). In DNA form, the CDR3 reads TGTGCCAGTAGTAGCCGCTCACAGACAGGGGGCTCTGGAAACACCATATATTTT. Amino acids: CASSSRSQTGGSGNTIYF.

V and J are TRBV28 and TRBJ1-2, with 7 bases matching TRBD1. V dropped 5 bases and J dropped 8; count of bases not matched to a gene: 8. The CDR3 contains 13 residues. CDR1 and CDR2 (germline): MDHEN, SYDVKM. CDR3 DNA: TGTGCCAGCAGTAGGGGGCGGTCTAGGGGCTACACCTTC. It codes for CASSRGRSRGYTF.

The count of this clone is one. CDR3 in amino acids: CASSMSRTITGELFF. The CDR3 DNA follows: TGTGCCAGTAGTATGAGCAGGACTATCACCGGGGAGCTGTTTTTT. The gene calls are TRBV19 and TRBJ2-2; D is perhaps TRBD2 (6 bases). V lost 3 bases to trimming and J lost 4 bases, with 12 bases between them. This CDR3 region has 15 residues. Germline lookup yields CDR1 LNHDA and CDR2 SQIVND (reference sequence).

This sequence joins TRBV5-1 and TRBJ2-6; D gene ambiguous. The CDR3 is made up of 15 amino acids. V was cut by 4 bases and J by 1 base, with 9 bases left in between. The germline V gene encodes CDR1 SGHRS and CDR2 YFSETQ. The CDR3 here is CASSLVRSGANVLTF. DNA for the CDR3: TGCGCCAGCAGCCTGGTACGGTCTGGGGCCAACGTCCTGACTTTC. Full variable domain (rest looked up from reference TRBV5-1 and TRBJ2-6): KAGVTQTPRYLIKTRGQQVTLSCSPISGHRSVSWYQQTPGQGLQFLFEYFSETQRNKGNFPGRFSGRQFSNSRSEMNVSTLELGDSALYLCASSLVRSGANVLTFGAGSRLTVL.

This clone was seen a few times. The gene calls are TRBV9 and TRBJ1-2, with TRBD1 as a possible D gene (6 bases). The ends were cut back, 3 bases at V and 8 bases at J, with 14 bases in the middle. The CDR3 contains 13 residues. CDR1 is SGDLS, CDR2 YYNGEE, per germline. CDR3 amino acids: CASSANRVGGYTF. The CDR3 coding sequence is TGTGCCAGCAGCGCAAACAGGGTAGGGGGCTACACCTTC.

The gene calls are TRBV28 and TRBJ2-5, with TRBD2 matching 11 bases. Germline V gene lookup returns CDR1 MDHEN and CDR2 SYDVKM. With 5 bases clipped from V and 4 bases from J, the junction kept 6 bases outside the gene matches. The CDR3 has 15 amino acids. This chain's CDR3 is CASSEPGLAGETQYF. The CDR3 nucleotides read TGTGCCAGCAGTGAGCCCGGACTAGCGGGAGAGACCCAGTACTTC.

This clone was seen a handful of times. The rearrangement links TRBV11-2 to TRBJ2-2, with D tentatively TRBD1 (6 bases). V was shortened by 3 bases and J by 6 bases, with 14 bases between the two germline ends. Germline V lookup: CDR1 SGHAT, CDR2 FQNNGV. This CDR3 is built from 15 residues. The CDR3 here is CASSFRGTASGELFF. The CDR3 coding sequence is TGTGCCAGCAGCTTCAGGGGAACGGCCTCCGGGGAGCTGTTTTTT.

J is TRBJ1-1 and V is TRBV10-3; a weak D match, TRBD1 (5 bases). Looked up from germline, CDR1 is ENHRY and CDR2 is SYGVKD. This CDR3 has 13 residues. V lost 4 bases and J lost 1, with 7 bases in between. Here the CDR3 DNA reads TGTGCCATCAGTGGGACATCGAACACTGAAGCTTTCTTT. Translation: CAISGTSNTEAFF.

The CDR3: CASSSSRQGLEQYF. The DNA for the CDR3 is TGTGCCAGCTCCTCCTCTAGACAGGGCCTCGAGCAGTACTTC. The chain couples TRBV18 to TRBJ2-7, with 7 nucleotides matching TRBD1. Germline CDR1 reads KGHSH; CDR2 reads LQKENI. CDR3 length: 14 amino acids. J lost 6 bases, V lost 6 bases, and 11 bases had no gene match.

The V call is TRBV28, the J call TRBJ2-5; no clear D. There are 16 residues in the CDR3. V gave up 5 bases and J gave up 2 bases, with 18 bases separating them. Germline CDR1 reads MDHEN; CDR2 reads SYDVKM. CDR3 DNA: TGTGCCAGCAGTGCCCCTCGAACAAAACATCAAGAGACCCAGTACTTC. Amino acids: CASSAPRTKHQETQYF.

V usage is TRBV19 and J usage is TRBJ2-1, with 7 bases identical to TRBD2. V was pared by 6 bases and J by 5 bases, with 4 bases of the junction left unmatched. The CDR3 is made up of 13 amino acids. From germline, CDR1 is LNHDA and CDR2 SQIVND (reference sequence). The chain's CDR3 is CASSPAGNNEQFF. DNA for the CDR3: TGTGCCAGTAGCCCAGCGGGAAACAATGAGCAGTTCTTC.

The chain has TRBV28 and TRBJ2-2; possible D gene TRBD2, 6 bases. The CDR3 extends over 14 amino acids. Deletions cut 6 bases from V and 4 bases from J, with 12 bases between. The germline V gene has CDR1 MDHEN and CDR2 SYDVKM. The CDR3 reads CASRGTLSTGELFF. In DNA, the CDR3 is TGTGCCAGCAGGGGGACTTTGTCCACCGGGGAGCTGTTTTTT.

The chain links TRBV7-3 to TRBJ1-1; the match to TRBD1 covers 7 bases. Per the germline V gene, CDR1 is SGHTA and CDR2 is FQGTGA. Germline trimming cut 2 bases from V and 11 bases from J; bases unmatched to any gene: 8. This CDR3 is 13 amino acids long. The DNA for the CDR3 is TGTGCCAGCAGCTTAGAGGGGGCTTCTACGGCTTTCTTT. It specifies CASSLEGASTAFF.

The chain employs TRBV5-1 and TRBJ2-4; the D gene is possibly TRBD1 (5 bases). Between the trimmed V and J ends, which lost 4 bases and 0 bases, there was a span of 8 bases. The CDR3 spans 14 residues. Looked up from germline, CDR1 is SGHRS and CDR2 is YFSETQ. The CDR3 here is CASSPTEAKNIQYF. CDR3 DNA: TGCGCCAGCAGCCCGACAGAAGCCAAAAACATTCAGTACTTC.

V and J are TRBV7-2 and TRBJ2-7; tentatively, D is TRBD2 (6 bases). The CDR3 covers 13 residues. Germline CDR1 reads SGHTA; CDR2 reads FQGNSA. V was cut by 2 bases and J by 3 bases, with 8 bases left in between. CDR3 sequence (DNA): TGTGCCAGCAGCTTAAGGGGAGGCTACGAGCAGTACTTC. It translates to CASSLRGGYEQYF.

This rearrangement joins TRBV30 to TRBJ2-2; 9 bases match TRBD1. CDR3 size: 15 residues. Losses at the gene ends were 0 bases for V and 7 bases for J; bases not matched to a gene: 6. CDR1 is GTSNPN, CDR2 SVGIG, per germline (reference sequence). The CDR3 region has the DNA TGTGCCTGGAGTGTACACAGGGGGCTCAGCGGGGAGCTGTTTTTT. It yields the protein CAWSVHRGLSGELFF.

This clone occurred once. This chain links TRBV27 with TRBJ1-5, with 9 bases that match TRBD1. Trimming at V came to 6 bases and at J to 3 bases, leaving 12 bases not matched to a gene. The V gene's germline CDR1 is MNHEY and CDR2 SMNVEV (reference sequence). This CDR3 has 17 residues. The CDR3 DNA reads TGTGCCAGCAGCCGAGGGACAGGGCAATCCCCCAATCAGCCCCAGCATTTT. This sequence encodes CASSRGTGQSPNQPQHF.

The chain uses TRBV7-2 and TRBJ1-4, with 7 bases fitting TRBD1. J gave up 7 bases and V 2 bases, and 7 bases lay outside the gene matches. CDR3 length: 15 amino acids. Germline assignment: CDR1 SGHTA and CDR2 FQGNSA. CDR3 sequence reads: CASSLTGTAGEKLFF. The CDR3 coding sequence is TGTGCCAGCAGCTTAACCGGGACAGCGGGTGAAAAACTGTTTTTT.

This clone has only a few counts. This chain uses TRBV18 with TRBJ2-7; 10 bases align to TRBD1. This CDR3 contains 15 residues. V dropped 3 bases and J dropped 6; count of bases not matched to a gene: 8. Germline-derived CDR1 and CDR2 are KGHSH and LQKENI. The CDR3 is CASSPGTGVGGEQYF. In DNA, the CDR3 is TGTGCCAGCTCACCTGGGACAGGGGTAGGGGGCGAGCAGTACTTC.

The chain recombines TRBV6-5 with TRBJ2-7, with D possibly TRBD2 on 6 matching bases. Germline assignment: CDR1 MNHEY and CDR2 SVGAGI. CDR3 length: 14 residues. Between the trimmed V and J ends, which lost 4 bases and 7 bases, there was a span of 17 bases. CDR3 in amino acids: CASSFGARGVEQYF. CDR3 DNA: TGTGCCAGCAGTTTTGGGGCGCGGGGAGTGGAGCAGTACTTC.

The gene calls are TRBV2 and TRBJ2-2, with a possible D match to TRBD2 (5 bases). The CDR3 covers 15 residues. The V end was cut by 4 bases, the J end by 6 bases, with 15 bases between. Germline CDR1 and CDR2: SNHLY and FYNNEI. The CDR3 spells CASSAAMGVAGELFF. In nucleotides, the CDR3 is TGTGCCAGCAGTGCGGCGATGGGAGTCGCCGGGGAGCTGTTTTTT.

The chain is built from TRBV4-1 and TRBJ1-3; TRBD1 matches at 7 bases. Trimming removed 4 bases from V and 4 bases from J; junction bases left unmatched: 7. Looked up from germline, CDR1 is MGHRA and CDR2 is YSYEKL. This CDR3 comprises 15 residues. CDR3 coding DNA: TGCGCCAGCAGCCCCGACGACAGGGCGGGAAACACCATATATTTT. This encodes CASSPDDRAGNTIYF.